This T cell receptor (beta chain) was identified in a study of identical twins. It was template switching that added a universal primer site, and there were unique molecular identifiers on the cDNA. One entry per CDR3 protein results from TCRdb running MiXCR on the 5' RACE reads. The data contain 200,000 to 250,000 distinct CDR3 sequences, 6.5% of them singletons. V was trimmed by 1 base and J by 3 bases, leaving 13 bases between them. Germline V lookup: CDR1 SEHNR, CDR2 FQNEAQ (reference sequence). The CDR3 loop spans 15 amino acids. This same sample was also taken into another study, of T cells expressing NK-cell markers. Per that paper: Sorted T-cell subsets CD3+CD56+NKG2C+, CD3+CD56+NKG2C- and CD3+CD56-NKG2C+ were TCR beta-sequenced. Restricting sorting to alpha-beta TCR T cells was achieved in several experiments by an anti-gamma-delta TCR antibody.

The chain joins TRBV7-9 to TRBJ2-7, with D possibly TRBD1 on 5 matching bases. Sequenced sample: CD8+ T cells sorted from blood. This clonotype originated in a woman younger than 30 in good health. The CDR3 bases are TGTGCCAGCAGCTTAGTGGGCGCTACAGGCTACGAGCAGTACTTC. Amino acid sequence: CASSLVGATGYEQYF.